The 18 T cell receptor beta chains below all came from one sample that was sequenced in a study of regulatory T cells in long-lasting Graves disease. According to the study, TCR beta libraries were built with iRepertoire HTBI primers and CDR3-region Arm-PCR. TCRdb analysed the multiplex PCR reads with MiXCR anew, one entry per CDR3 protein. The sample consists of 400,000 to 500,000 distinct CDR3 sequences, 15% to 20% of them appearing once. Time point defined: newly diagnosed GD, antithyroid drugs for less than 3 months. PBMCs provided the RNA from which the TCR library was made. These same data were also listed under a study on T cells in Graves' hyperthyroidism and ophthalmopathy.

The sample consisted of peripheral blood mononuclear cells (PBMCs), taken at new diagnosis, from a patient treated with antithyroid drugs. The receptor source for this set is a woman aged 18-35 years with Graves disease.

The rearrangement uses TRBV29-1 and TRBJ2-1; no clear D. This CDR3 has 10 amino acids. CDR1 and CDR2 from the germline V gene are SQVTM and ANQGSEA. Trimming left V 3 bases short and J 8 bases short, with 5 bases between. The CDR3 region has the DNA TGCAGCGTTGATTCCGATGAGCAGTTCTTC. Translated: CSVDSDEQFF.

The V call is TRBV4-1, the J call TRBJ2-5; TRBD1 agrees at 8 bases. The CDR3 runs to 17 residues. Per germline, CDR1 MGHRA and CDR2 YSYEKL. V lost 3 bases to trimming and J lost 5 bases; unmatched junction nucleotides: 14. The CDR3 bases are TGCGCCAGCAGCCAGGATCCGGGACAGGTTGGATTCGAGACCCAGTACTTC. Translated: CASSQDPGQVGFETQYF.

This clonotype was counted many times. The V call is TRBV6-5, the J call TRBJ1-5, with 11 positions matching TRBD1. Unmatched junction bases numbered 4, after V lost 4 bases and J lost 5 bases. The CDR3 runs 15 residues. Germline CDR1 reads MNHEY; CDR2 reads SVGAGI. The CDR3 DNA is TGTGCCAGCAGTTGGACAGGGGGCATAGATCAGCCCCAGCATTTT. Protein sequence: CASSWTGGIDQPQHF.

The chain combines TRBV5-1 with TRBJ2-1, with D perhaps matching TRBD1 (5 bases). The V end was cut by 1 base, the J end by 5 bases, with 7 bases between. Germline V lookup: CDR1 SGHRS, CDR2 YFSETQ. The CDR3 sequence is 13 residues long. The CDR3 reads CASSLNRNNEQFF. The CDR3 DNA is TGCGCCAGCAGCTTGAACAGGAACAATGAGCAGTTCTTC.

The chain links TRBV9 to TRBJ2-7, with 8 bases fitting TRBD2. Germline values: CDR1 SGDLS, CDR2 YYNGEE. V gave up 2 bases and J gave up 0 bases; unmatched junction bases: 4. The CDR3 runs to 15 residues. The CDR3 reads CASSVESGSSYEQYF. CDR3 coding DNA: TGTGCCAGCAGCGTGGAAAGCGGGAGCTCCTACGAGCAGTACTTC.

The chain joins TRBV30 to TRBJ2-7; D possibly uses TRBD1 or TRBD2 (7 bases each). The germline V gene has CDR1 GTSNPN and CDR2 SVGIG (reference sequence). Trimming left V 2 bases short and J 2 bases short, with 10 bases between. This CDR3 contains 13 residues. CDR3 protein: CAWSQGGTYEQYF. CDR3 in DNA: TGTGCCTGGAGTCAGGGGGGGACCTACGAGCAGTACTTC.

The chain is built from TRBV25-1 and TRBJ2-2, with 14 bases that match TRBD2. The CDR3 length is 17 residues. Germline trimming cut 1 base from V and 5 bases from J; bases unmatched to any gene: 3. Looked up from germline, CDR1 is MGHDK and CDR2 is SYGVNS. The CDR3 DNA follows: TGTGCCAGCAGTGAATGGGGACTAGCGGGAGATACCGGGGAGCTGTTTTTT. Translation: CASSEWGLAGDTGELFF.

The table lists this clonotype with many counts. The chain is built from TRBV6-2 or TRBV6-3 and TRBJ2-7; D gene uncertain. The V gene's germline CDR1 is MNHEY and CDR2 SVGEGT. This CDR3 spans 13 amino acids. The V end lost 7 bases, the J end lost 4 bases, and 14 bases lay between the germline ends. CDR3 protein: CASTVSWGYEQYF. In DNA, the CDR3 is TGTGCCAGCACCGTGTCTTGGGGTTACGAGCAGTACTTC.

In its sample, this clonotype was seen many times. J is TRBJ2-7 and V is TRBV13, with D possibly TRBD2 on 6 matching bases. V shed 5 bases and J shed 5 bases, with 19 bases lying between them. CDR3 length equals 15 residues. Germline V gene lookup returns CDR1 PRHDT and CDR2 FYEKMQ (reference sequence). This CDR3 is CASSQKEGGGDEQYF. DNA of the CDR3: TGTGCCAGCAGCCAGAAAGAGGGAGGTGGGGACGAGCAGTACTTC.

This clonotype showed up just a few times. J is TRBJ2-4 and V is TRBV20-1, with a possible D match to TRBD2 (7 bases). This CDR3 has 17 residues. Trimming cost V 1 base and J 0 bases, with 16 bases left between them. Germline loops: CDR1 DFQATT, CDR2 SNEGSKA (reference sequence). CDR3 loop: CSARASCGGLAKNIQYF. The CDR3 region has the DNA TGCAGTGCTAGAGCTAGTTGCGGGGGCTTAGCCAAAAACATTCAGTACTTC.

This clonotype was detected many times. V is TRBV12-3 or TRBV12-4 and J is TRBJ2-7; TRBD2 matches at 10 bases. The V segment lost 2 bases and the J segment 2 bases; nucleotides outside the gene matches: 6. This CDR3 has 16 residues. The CDR3 DNA is TGTGCCAGCAGTTTAAGAATAGCGGGAGGTCCCTACGAGCAGTACTTC. It yields the protein CASSLRIAGGPYEQYF.

A few counts support this clonotype. Here the CDR3 DNA reads TGTGCCACCAGAGAGACAGGGGGGAATGAGCAGTTCTTC. Its protein product is CATRETGGNEQFF. The genes are TRBV24-1 and TRBJ2-1, with 9 positions matching TRBD1. CDR3 length: 13 amino acids. J gave up 7 bases and V 7 bases, and 4 bases lay outside the gene matches. Per the germline V gene, CDR1 is KGHDR and CDR2 is SFDVKD.

This clonotype came up many times. The rearrangement joins TRBV12-3 or TRBV12-4 to TRBJ1-1; TRBD1 agrees at 7 bases. The CDR3 sequence is 15 residues long. V lost 2 bases and J lost 1; bases outside the gene matches: 4. DNA for the CDR3: TGTGCCAGCAGTTTATCGGGACAGAAGAACACTGAAGCTTTCTTT. Translating it yields CASSLSGQKNTEAFF.

This clonotype has a count of ten or more. CDR3 in amino acids: CASSLYPGKQFF. CDR3 DNA: TGTGCCAGCAGCTTATACCCAGGAAAGCAGTTCTTC. The chain recombines TRBV11-2 with TRBJ2-1; D remains unclear. Trimming shortened V by 2 bases and J by 11 bases, and 10 bases separated the two germline ends. The CDR3 has 12 amino acids. Germline CDR1 is SGHAT and CDR2 is FQNNGV.

This clonotype was picked up a small number of times. This rearrangement joins TRBV9 to TRBJ2-7, with 12 bases aligning to TRBD2. The CDR3 loop spans 15 amino acids. The V and J ends lost 3 bases and 6 bases, in that order; junction bases with no gene match: 7. The germline V gene has CDR1 SGDLS and CDR2 YYNGEE. In nucleotides, the CDR3 is TGTGCCAGCAGCGCCACCTTGACTAGCGGGAGCGAGCAGTACTTC. Its translation is CASSATLTSGSEQYF.

The table lists this clonotype with many counts. The chain combines TRBV12-3 or TRBV12-4 with TRBJ2-1; D gene uncertain. CDR3 length: 15 amino acids. V was cut by 6 bases and J by 0 bases, with 12 bases left in between. The CDR3 spells CASRLRQSSYNEQFF. The CDR3 DNA follows: TGTGCCAGCAGACTACGACAAAGCTCCTACAATGAGCAGTTCTTC.

This chain connects TRBV11-2 to TRBJ2-5, with TRBD2 as a possible D gene (5 bases). The length of the CDR3 is 12 residues. Germline values: CDR1 SGHAT, CDR2 FQNNGV. The V and J ends lost 1 base and 10 bases respectively, with 10 bases between them. The CDR3 DNA is TGTGCCAGCAGCTTAGGAACGGGGTTCCAGTACTTC. Translating it yields CASSLGTGFQYF.

This clonotype was seen repeatedly, ten times or more. This chain connects TRBV7-2 to TRBJ2-5, with 11 positions matching TRBD2. Germline values: CDR1 SGHTA, CDR2 FQGNSA. The CDR3 consists of 14 residues. J was trimmed by 3 bases and V by 5 bases; bases with no gene match: 2. CDR3 residues: CASSALAGEETQYF. The CDR3 DNA reads TGTGCCAGCAGCGCACTAGCGGGAGAAGAGACCCAGTACTTC.